This T cell receptor beta chain comes out of a study of follicular helper T cells after annual influenza vaccination. Looked up from germline, CDR1 is SNHLY and CDR2 is FYNNEI. V shed 3 bases and J shed 7 bases, with 10 bases lying between them. The CDR3 consists of 13 residues. This clone was observed a handful of times. As to time point: 2015-2016 season, pre-vaccination. Libraries were prepared by immunoSEQ multiplex PCR; TCRdb keeps only in-frame clonotypes and omits some of them. Altogether some 14,000 clones are present, about 77% being singletons, with the ten largest covering roughly 0.4%. The chain employs TRBV2 and TRBJ1-5; possibly TRBD1 for D (6 bases). The receptor was isolated from an adult who received the influenza vaccine. Sequencing was performed on CXCR5- memory CD4+ T cells sorted from blood, taken on the day of influenza vaccination. The CDR3, as DNA: TGTGCCAGCAGTGATGAGGGGGAGCAGCCCCAGCATTTT. Protein: CASSDEGEQPQHF.